The next 20 T cell receptor beta chains were all read from a single sample in a study of blood T cells in healthy people across ages. Primers used in a second PCR of about 7 to 12 cycles were a sample-barcoded 5' primer and a J-beta primer mix. TCRdb ran MiXCR on the 5' RACE reads and lists one entry per CDR3 protein. The profile shows about 1.8 million distinct CDR3 sequences, around 50% of them singletons. The specimen was blood. Receptors originate from a woman aged 40 to 55 in good health.

The V gene is TRBV27, the J gene TRBJ1-2; unclear D gene. V lost 4 bases and J 4 bases, leaving 19 bases between the germline ends. Germline CDR1 is MNHEY and CDR2 is SMNVEV (reference sequence). This CDR3 spans 16 amino acids. The CDR3, as DNA: TGTGCCAGCAGTTCCTCCGTCAGGTCCCTCCGCTATGGCTACACCTTC. Its translation is CASSSSVRSLRYGYTF.

The sample holds a few counts of this clonotype. V and J are TRBV10-3 and TRBJ1-2; perhaps TRBD1 as D (6 bases). The CDR3 extends over 15 amino acids. Trimming left V 3 bases short and J 4 bases short, with 15 bases between. Germline CDR1 ENHRY, CDR2 SYGVKD. This CDR3 reads CAISDSQGSGYGYTF. CDR3 bases: TGTGCCATCAGTGATTCACAGGGTAGCGGCTATGGCTACACCTTC.

The chain is built from TRBV28 and TRBJ2-5; D possibly corresponds to TRBD1 (5 bases). The better agreement between TRBJ2-1 and the DNA end casts doubt on the J call. The germline V gene encodes CDR1 MDHEN and CDR2 SYDVKM. The CDR3 runs to 14 residues. DNA for the CDR3: TGTGCCAGCAGTTTTAAGACAGTTCAAGAGACCCAGTTCTTC. It is translated as CASSFKTVQETQFF.

This rearrangement joins TRBV6-2 or TRBV6-3 to TRBJ2-1, with unresolved D. Deletions cut 2 bases from V and 3 bases from J, with 5 bases between. The CDR3 contains 13 residues. CDR1 and CDR2 from the germline V gene are MNHEY and SVGEGT. Written as DNA, the CDR3 is TGTGCCAGCAGTTACCAGGACTACAATGAGCAGTTCTTC. This gives the protein CASSYQDYNEQFF.

V is TRBV7-2 and J is TRBJ2-3, with D perhaps matching TRBD2 (6 bases). V dropped 5 bases and J dropped 5 bases, with 29 bases sitting between them. Germline-derived CDR1 and CDR2 are SGHTA and FQGNSA. CDR3 length: 19 amino acids. The DNA for the CDR3 is TGTGCCAGCAGCCTTACCCCACGCTCGGGACTCCGGCTGGTAGATACGCAGTATTTT. This codes for CASSLTPRSGLRLVDTQYF.

The genes are TRBV7-2 and TRBJ1-2; maybe TRBD1 (5 bases). The CDR3 loop spans 15 amino acids. Looked up from germline, CDR1 is SGHTA and CDR2 is FQGNSA. V was pared by 2 bases and J by 2 bases, with 12 bases between. This chain's CDR3 is CASSLNWGENYGYTF. The CDR3 DNA reads TGTGCCAGCAGCTTAAATTGGGGGGAAAACTATGGCTACACCTTC.

The chain joins TRBV18 to TRBJ2-7, with TRBD2 matching over 8 bases. The end of the DNA fits TRBJ2-5 better, so the J call may be wrong. The CDR3 is 16 amino acids. Germline CDR1 KGHSH, CDR2 LQKENI. The CDR3, as DNA: TGTGCCAGCTCACCGACGGCGGGGGGTCTTCAAGAGACCCAGTACTTC. The encoded protein is CASSPTAGGLQETQYF.

J is TRBJ2-1 and V is TRBV9; 8 nucleotides line up with TRBD2. Germline loops: CDR1 SGDLS, CDR2 YYNGEE. The CDR3 length is 14 residues. V shed 6 bases, J shed 8 bases, and the junction held 10 bases outside the gene matches. CDR3 coding DNA: TGTGCCAGCACTCGGGGGGGGGTTGTCGATGAGCAGTTCTTC. It encodes CASTRGGVVDEQFF.

This chain connects TRBV20-1 to TRBJ2-2; TRBD2 agrees at 7 bases. J lost 3 bases, V lost 5 bases, and 9 bases had no gene match. This CDR3 is built from 15 residues. CDR1 is DFQATT and CDR2 is SNEGSKA in the germline V gene (reference sequence). CDR3 region: CSAPKSGRDTGELFF. DNA of the CDR3: TGCAGTGCTCCCAAATCAGGGAGGGACACCGGGGAGCTGTTTTTT.

This clonotype was seen a handful of times. J is TRBJ2-7 and V is TRBV25-1, with TRBD1 as a possible D gene (5 bases). The CDR3 loop spans 15 amino acids. Trimming cost V 5 bases and J 6 bases, with 20 bases left between them. Per the germline V gene, CDR1 is MGHDK and CDR2 is SYGVNS. CDR3 protein: CASSTMTDPYGEQYF. The CDR3 DNA follows: TGTGCCAGCAGTACAATGACAGATCCTTACGGCGAGCAGTACTTC.

The chain carries TRBV2 and TRBJ2-5, with 7 bases identical to TRBD1. CDR1 is SNHLY, CDR2 FYNNEI, per germline. The CDR3 length is 15 residues. The junction had 12 bases not matched to a gene; V was cut back by 6 bases and J by 5 bases. Here the CDR3 reads CASSETGARGETQYF. In nucleotides, the CDR3 is TGTGCCAGCAGCGAAACAGGGGCAAGGGGGGAGACCCAGTACTTC.

Concerning this clonotype itself: A much larger clone differs from this one at a single base, so this may be a read error. V gene TRBV20-1 combines with J gene TRBJ2-7; D is unresolved. This CDR3 is 14 amino acids long. In germline, CDR1 is DFQATT, CDR2 SNEGSKA (reference sequence). V was pared by 0 bases and J by 8 bases, with 17 bases between. The CDR3 region is CSARETTKVYKQYF. The CDR3 DNA follows: TGCAGTGCTAGAGAGACCACAAAGGTGTACAAGCAGTACTTC.

The V call is TRBV28, the J call TRBJ1-1; a weak D match, TRBD1 (6 bases). The CDR3 contains 11 residues. Germline V gives CDR1 MDHEN, CDR2 SYDVKM. Trimming pared 6 bases from V and 11 bases from J, leaving 13 bases between. The CDR3 loop is CASSGGLGAFF. The CDR3 DNA sequence: TGTGCCAGCAGCGGGGGCCTGGGGGCTTTCTTT.

The chain employs TRBV7-2 and TRBJ1-1, with D unclear. CDR3 size: 15 residues. V lost 5 bases and J lost 0, with 13 bases in between. Germline V gene lookup returns CDR1 SGHTA and CDR2 FQGNSA. The CDR3 DNA is TGTGCCAGCAGCCCCCAGGACCGAATGAACACTGAAGCTTTCTTT. Translating it yields CASSPQDRMNTEAFF.

V usage is TRBV6-2 or TRBV6-3 and J usage is TRBJ2-1; TRBD2 agrees at 11 bases. CDR3 length: 16 amino acids. Germline trimming cut 5 bases from V and 5 bases from J; bases unmatched to any gene: 8. Germline CDR1 and CDR2: MNHEY and SVGEGT. This chain's CDR3 is CASSPLTSGGDNEQFF. CDR3 DNA sequence: TGTGCCAGCAGTCCCCTCACTAGCGGGGGAGACAATGAGCAGTTCTTC.

The chain has TRBV5-1 and TRBJ2-7; D unclear. Trimming left V 0 bases short and J 2 bases short, with 9 bases between. The CDR3 extends over 14 amino acids. Germline V gene sequence: CDR1 SGHRS, CDR2 YFSETQ. CDR3 sequence (DNA): TGCGCCAGCAGCTTGGCGATAAATACCTACGAGCAGTACTTC. Translated: CASSLAINTYEQYF.

V gene TRBV20-1 combines with J gene TRBJ2-1; D unresolved. This CDR3 has 11 residues. Trimming took 2 bases from V and 9 from J, leaving 8 bases between them. The germline gives CDR1 DFQATT, CDR2 SNEGSKA (reference sequence). CDR3 nucleotides: TGCAGTGCTAGACATTTGGGTGAGCAGTTCTTC. Translated: CSARHLGEQFF.

V is TRBV21-1 and J is TRBJ1-5; the table names TRBD1, a call not compared with the DNA. TRBV21-1 is tagged as a pseudogene. The CDR3 spans 17 residues. The chain's CDR3 is CASSKAGPGGGNQPQHF. Here the CDR3 DNA reads TGTGCCAGCAGCAAAGCAGGGCCAGGGGGGGGCAATCAGCCCCAGCATTTT.

The chain is built from TRBV5-4 and TRBJ2-3, with 7 bases that match TRBD2. CDR1 and CDR2 (germline): SGHNT, YYREEE (reference sequence). V shed 3 bases and J 3 bases; nucleotides not matched to a gene: 10. The CDR3 length is 16 residues. The CDR3 loop is CASSSLGAGITDTQYF. The DNA for the CDR3 is TGTGCCAGCAGCTCGCTAGGAGCGGGGATAACAGATACGCAGTATTTT.

In this sample, this clonotype turned up a few times. The chain joins TRBV9 to TRBJ2-5; D remains unclear. Trimming shortened V by 4 bases and J by 2 bases, and 12 bases separated the two germline ends. From germline, CDR1 is SGDLS and CDR2 YYNGEE. This CDR3 contains 14 residues. The CDR3 loop reads CASSYTAMQETQYF. The CDR3 region has the DNA TGTGCCAGCAGCTATACGGCGATGCAAGAGACCCAGTACTTC.